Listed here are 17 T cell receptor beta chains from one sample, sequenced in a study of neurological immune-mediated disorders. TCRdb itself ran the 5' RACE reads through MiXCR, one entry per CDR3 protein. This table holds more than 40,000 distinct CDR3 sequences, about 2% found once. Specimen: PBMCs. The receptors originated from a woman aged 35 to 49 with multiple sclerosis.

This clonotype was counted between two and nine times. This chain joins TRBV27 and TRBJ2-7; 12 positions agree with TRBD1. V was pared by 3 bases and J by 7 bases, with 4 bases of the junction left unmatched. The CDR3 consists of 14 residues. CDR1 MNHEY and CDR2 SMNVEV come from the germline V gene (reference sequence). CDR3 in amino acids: CASSLGQGAKEQYF. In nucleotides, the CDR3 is TGTGCCAGCAGTTTGGGACAGGGGGCGAAAGAGCAGTACTTC.

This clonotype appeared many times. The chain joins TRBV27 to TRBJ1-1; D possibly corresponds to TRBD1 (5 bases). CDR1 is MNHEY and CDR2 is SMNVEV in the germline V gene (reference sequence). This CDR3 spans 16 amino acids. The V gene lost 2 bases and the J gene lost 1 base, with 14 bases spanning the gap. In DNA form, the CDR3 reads TGTGCCAGCAGTTTAGGTCTGGGGACCGCGAACACTGAAGCTTTCTTT. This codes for CASSLGLGTANTEAFF.

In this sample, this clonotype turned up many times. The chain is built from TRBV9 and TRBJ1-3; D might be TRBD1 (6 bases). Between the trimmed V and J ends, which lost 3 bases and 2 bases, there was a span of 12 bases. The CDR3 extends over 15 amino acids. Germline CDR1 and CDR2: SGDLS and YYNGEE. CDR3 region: CASSGLQGAGNTIYF. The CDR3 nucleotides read TGTGCCAGCAGCGGACTACAGGGAGCTGGAAACACCATATATTTT.

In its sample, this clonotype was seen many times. The CDR3, as DNA: TGTGCCAGCCACTTATCCTCGGTCACTGAAGCTTTCTTT. Translation gives CASHLSSVTEAFF. The chain joins TRBV7-2 to TRBJ1-1; D not resolved. The CDR3 extends over 13 amino acids. Deletions cut 8 bases from V and 4 bases from J, with 14 bases between. Germline V CDR1 and CDR2: SGHTA, FQGNSA.

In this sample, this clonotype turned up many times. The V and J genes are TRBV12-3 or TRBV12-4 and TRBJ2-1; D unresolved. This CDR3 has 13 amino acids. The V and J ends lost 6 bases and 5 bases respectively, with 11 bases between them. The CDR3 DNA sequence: TGTGCCAGCAGGATGCGAGGCAACAATGAGCAGTTCTTC. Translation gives CASRMRGNNEQFF.

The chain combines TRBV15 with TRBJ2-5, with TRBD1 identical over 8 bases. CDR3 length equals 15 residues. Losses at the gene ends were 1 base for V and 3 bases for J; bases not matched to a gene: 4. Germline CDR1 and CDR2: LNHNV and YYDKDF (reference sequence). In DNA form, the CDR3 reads TGTGCCACCAGCAGAGGCGACAGGGGCAAAGAGACCCAGTACTTC. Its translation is CATSRGDRGKETQYF.

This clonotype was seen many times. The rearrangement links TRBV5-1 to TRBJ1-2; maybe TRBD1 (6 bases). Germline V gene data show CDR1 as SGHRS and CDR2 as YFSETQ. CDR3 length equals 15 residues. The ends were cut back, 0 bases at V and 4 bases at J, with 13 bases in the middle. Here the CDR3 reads CASSLVFSGAYGYTF. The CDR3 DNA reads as TGCGCCAGCAGCTTGGTATTTTCGGGGGCCTATGGCTACACCTTC.

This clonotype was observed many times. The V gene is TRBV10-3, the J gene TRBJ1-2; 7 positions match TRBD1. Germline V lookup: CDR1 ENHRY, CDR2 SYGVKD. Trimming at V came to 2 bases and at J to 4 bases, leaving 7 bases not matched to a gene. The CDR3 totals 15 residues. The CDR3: CAISERGQASYGYTF. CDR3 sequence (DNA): TGTGCCATCAGTGAGCGAGGACAGGCTAGCTATGGCTACACCTTC.

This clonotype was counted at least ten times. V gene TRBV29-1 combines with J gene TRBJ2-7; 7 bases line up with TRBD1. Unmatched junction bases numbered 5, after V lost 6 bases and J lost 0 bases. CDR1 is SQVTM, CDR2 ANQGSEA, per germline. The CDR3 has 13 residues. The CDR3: CSVRDSASYEQYF. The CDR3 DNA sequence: TGCAGCGTCCGGGACAGCGCCTCCTACGAGCAGTACTTC.

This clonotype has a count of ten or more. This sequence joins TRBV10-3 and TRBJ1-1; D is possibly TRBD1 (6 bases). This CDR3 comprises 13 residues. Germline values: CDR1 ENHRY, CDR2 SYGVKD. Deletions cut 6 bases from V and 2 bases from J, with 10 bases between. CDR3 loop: CAISSTGNTEAFF. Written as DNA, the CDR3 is TGTGCCATCAGCTCGACAGGCAACACTGAAGCTTTCTTT.

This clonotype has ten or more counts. The CDR3 reads CATFWGPLNTEAFF. Written as DNA, the CDR3 is TGTGCCACCTTTTGGGGGCCCTTGAACACTGAAGCTTTCTTT. The chain employs TRBV6-1 and TRBJ1-1, with D maybe TRBD1 (6 bases). The CDR3 runs to 14 residues. Germline V gene sequence: CDR1 MNHNS, CDR2 SASEGT. V lost 10 bases and J 0 bases, leaving 15 bases between the germline ends.

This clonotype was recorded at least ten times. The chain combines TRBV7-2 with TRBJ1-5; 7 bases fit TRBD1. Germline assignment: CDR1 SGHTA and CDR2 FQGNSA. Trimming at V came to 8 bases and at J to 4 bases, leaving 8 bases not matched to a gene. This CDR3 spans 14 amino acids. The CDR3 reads CASGNRGGNQPQHF. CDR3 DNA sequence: TGTGCCAGCGGCAACAGGGGCGGGAATCAGCCCCAGCATTTT.

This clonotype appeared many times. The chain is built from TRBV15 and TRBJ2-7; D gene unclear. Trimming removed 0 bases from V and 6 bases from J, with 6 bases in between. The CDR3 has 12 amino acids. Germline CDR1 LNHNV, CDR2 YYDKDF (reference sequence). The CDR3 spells CATSRDLGEQYF. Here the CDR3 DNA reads TGTGCCACCAGCAGAGATCTCGGCGAGCAGTACTTC.

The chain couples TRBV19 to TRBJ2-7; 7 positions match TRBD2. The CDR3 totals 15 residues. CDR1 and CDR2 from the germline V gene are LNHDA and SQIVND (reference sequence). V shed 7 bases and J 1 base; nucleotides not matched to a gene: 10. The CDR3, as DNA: TGTGCCAGTACCGCCGGTTCGGGGGGTTCCTACGAGCAGTACTTC. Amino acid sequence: CASTAGSGGSYEQYF. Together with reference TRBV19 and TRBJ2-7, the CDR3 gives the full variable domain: DGGITQSPKYLFRKEGQNVTLSCEQNLNHDAMYWYRQDPGQGLRLIYYSQIVNDFQKGDIAEGYSVSREKKESFPLTVTSAQKNPTAFYLCASTAGSGGSYEQYFGPGTRLTVT.

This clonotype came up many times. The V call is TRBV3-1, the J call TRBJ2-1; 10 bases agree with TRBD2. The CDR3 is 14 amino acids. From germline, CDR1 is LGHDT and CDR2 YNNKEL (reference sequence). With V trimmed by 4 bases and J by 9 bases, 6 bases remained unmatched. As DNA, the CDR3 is TGTGCCAGCAGCCCTCCTAGCGGGGGTGTTGAGCAGTTCTTC. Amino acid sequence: CASSPPSGGVEQFF.

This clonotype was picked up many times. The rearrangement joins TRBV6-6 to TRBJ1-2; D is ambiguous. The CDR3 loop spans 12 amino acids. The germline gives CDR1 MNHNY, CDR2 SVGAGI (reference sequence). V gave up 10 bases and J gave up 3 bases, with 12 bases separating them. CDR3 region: CATGGLDYGYTF. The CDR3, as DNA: TGTGCCACAGGCGGTTTAGACTATGGCTACACCTTC.

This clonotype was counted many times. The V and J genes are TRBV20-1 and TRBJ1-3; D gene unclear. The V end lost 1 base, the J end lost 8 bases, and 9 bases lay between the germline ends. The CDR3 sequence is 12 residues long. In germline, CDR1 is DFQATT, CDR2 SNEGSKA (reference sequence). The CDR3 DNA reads TGCAGTGCTAGAGGAAGGCCCGACACCATATATTTT. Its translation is CSARGRPDTIYF.